A selection of T cell receptor beta chains follows, all from one sample in a study of blood T cell repertoires in COVID-19. Using immunoSEQ multiplex PCR, the repertoire was profiled, and TCRdb retains in-frame clones only, with some absent. Among under 350,000 clones, approximately 85% were seen once, and the ten largest hold about 7%. The sequenced sample was peripheral blood. The receptors originated from a human donor in a cohort sampled during active COVID-19. Each CDR3 is given with its conserved first and last residue.

V	J	CDR3
TRBV2	TRBJ2-7	CASSDEQYF
TRBV5-4	TRBJ2-7	CASSPDRGQAEFYEQYF
TRBV3-1/TRBV3-2	TRBJ1-6	CASSLQSRDSPLHF
TRBV5-1	TRBJ1-2	CASSLVASTFRDGYTF
TRBV6-5	TRBJ1-6	CASSYSSPRPLHF
TRBV29-1	TRBJ2-2	CSVRRVGTGELFF
TRBV4-1	TRBJ2-2	CAIKPRDRGTGELFF
TRBV5-5	TRBJ2-3	CASSTRDRGTDTQYF
TRBV6-4	TRBJ2-1	CASSDEVGGEQFF
TRBV11-2	TRBJ2-7	CASSKAGEQYF
TRBV6-6	TRBJ1-1	CASSPLGGKAFF
TRBV19	TRBJ2-1	CASSLGTGGSWDNEQFF
TRBV13	TRBJ2-7	CASSVGTGVRSEQYF
TRBV6-5	TRBJ1-2	CASSYAGGSYGYTF
TRBV14	TRBJ2-3	CASSPKRVLDTQYF
TRBV14	TRBJ2-3	CASSQDLGLAGGYQYF
TRBV7-9	TRBJ1-2	CASSLVEDTFYGYTF
TRBV7-2	TRBJ2-2	CARDRFTGELFF
TRBV19	TRBJ2-2	CASSILWTALNTGELFF
TRBV6-5	TRBJ1-1	CASSPLLNTEAFF
TRBV5-1	TRBJ1-1	CASSQYRGGNTEAFF
TRBV11-3	TRBJ2-3	CASSSPSGGHGDTQYF
TRBV30	TRBJ1-6	CAWSGRGALHF
TRBV4-1	TRBJ2-7	CASSQSSVYEQYF
TRBV5-4	TRBJ1-5	CASSLNPQGNQPQHF
TRBV4-1	TRBJ1-5	CASSQVAGNQPQHF
TRBV3-1/TRBV3-2	TRBJ2-2	CASARRSDILAGELFF
TRBV3-1/TRBV3-2	TRBJ2-3	CASSQDRASGGATVYHTQYF
TRBV15	TRBJ2-1	CATSTATSGLANEQFF
TRBV27	TRBJ1-2	CASGPGQGGYGYTF
TRBV3-1/TRBV3-2	TRBJ2-5	CASSQMTSGGERGETQYF
TRBV28	TRBJ2-1	CASSFRSFLQFF
TRBV19	TRBJ2-7	CASSLTGGLSYEQYF
TRBV7-3	TRBJ2-3	CASGRGDLGTDTQYF